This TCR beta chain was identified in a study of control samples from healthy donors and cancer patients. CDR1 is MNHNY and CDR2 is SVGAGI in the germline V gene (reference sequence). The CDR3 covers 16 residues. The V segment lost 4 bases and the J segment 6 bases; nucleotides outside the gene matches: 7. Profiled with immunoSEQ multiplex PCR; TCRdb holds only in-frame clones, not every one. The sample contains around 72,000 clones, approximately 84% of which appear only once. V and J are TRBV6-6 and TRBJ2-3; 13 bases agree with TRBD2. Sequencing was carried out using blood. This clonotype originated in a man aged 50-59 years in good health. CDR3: CASSSGLAGSRDTQYF. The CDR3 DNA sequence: TGTGCCAGCAGTTCGGGACTAGCGGGATCCCGGGATACGCAGTATTTT.